The text below deals with one TCR beta chain. A junction end diverges from the germline sequence, so it may reflect a read error. The data were obtained in a study of blood T cells in healthy people across ages. The authors ran a second PCR of roughly 7 to 11 cycles using a sample-barcoded 5' primer and a J-beta primer mix. All samples gave at least 2.5 million CDR3-containing paired-end reads. In TCRdb, the 5' RACE reads were re-called with MiXCR into one record per CDR3 protein. The sample records more than 1,400,000 distinct CDR3 sequences, approximately 38% being singletons. The CDR3 contains 15 residues. Looked up from germline, CDR1 is PRHDT and CDR2 is FYEKMQ (reference sequence). The donors, all healthy, were Caucasians living in Russia, aged about 6 to 95.

The receptor was derived from a woman aged 18-29 years in good health. Source material: blood. The chain has TRBV13 and TRBJ2-7; the D gene is possibly TRBD2 (6 bases). The CDR3 here is CAGRLEGTYYNEQYF. The DNA for the CDR3 is TGTGCCGGCAGACTAGAGGGGACCTACTACAATGAGCAGTACTTC.